These 2 T cell receptor beta chains came from one sample sequenced in a study of blood T cells in healthy people across ages. Next came a second PCR, run for 7 to 11 cycles, which used a sample-barcoded 5' primer along with a J-beta primer mix. Each CDR3 protein is one row after TCRdb ran MiXCR on the 5' RACE reads. The data hold roughly 860,000 distinct CDR3 sequences, with under 80% observed a single time. What was sequenced was blood. Source of these receptors: a man aged 25 to 45 in good health.

This chain uses TRBV3-1 with TRBJ2-3; D ambiguous. CDR3 length equals 15 residues. Between the trimmed V and J ends, which lost 1 base and 2 bases, there was a span of 10 bases. The germline gives CDR1 LGHDT, CDR2 YNNKEL (reference sequence). CDR3 DNA sequence: TGTGCCAGCAGCCAAGTAGCTGGATCCACAGATACGCAGTATTTT. Its translation is CASSQVAGSTDTQYF.

This chain joins TRBV15 and TRBJ1-2; D remains unclear. This CDR3 contains 16 residues. V lost 4 bases to trimming and J lost 5 bases, with 20 bases between them. Germline V gene data show CDR1 as LNHNV and CDR2 as YYDKDF (reference sequence). The CDR3: CATSKPYSPGKYGYTF. The CDR3 coding sequence is TGTGCCACCAGCAAACCGTACTCCCCGGGGAAGTATGGCTACACCTTC.